This T cell receptor beta chain was retrieved from a study of OX40 agonist ivuxolimab in advanced cancers. In terms of the full investigation: Ivuxolimab was an agonistic, fully human IgG2 monoclonal antibody directed against OX40 (CD134), a costimulatory receptor. Intravenous ivuxolimab was administered to patients every 2 weeks at six dose levels: 0.01, 0.1, 0.3, 1.5, 3 and 10 mg/kg. Of the approximately 54 patients in dose escalation, about 20 had hepatocellular carcinoma, about 15 had melanoma, 9 had renal cell carcinoma and 9 had head and neck cancer. A male proportion of around 83% and a mean age of around 60 years, ranging from 23 to 79, were recorded for the dose-escalation cohort. Prior anti-PD-1, anti-PD-L1 or anti-CTLA-4 therapy was permitted, and 35% to 40% of dose-escalation patients had received checkpoint inhibitors. Partial responses occurred in three dose-escalation patients, of whom one had hepatocellular carcinoma and two had cutaneous melanoma. Peripheral TCRbeta sequencing aimed to test whether ivuxolimab altered TCR sequence diversity and caused clonal T-cell expansion. The paper describes the monotherapy dose-escalation part (N of about 47 patients) of the phase I trial of ivuxolimab.

The full study reports these points: Low levels of normalized T-cell clonal expansion were also seen in some patients who did not respond. Antigen specificity was not determined for the clonally expanded peripheral T cells. On average, CD8+ T cells showed more expanded clones than CD4+ T cells after ivuxolimab. In the 0.1-3.0 mg/kg groups, partial responders were among the patients with the lowest normalized peripheral clonal expansion, particularly in CD8+ T cells. At doses of 0.1 to 3.0 mg/kg, clonal expansion of both CD4+ and CD8+ blood T cells was observed from baseline to week 6.

According to the germline V gene, CDR1 reads MNHEY and CDR2 reads SVGAGI. Taken from cysteine to phenylalanine, the CDR3 has 14 residues. Only the CDR3 part of the read is kept: 42 bases, read in frame from the first base. V sheds 6 bases and J sheds 6 bases, leaving 16 bases between their ends. Genomic DNA was extracted from sorted cells for sequencing of the TCRbeta CDR3 region. The immunoSEQ Assay was used to sequence the TCRbeta CDR3 regions. The immuneACCESS repertoire file appears here via TCRdb, limited to in-frame rearrangements. These files lack a portion of the clones; in checked studies, under half of the deficit traces to unresolved V genes, and the cause of the others is not known. The sample table contains about 79,000 clones; only one count was recorded for about 85% of them. 0.8% to 1% of the sample goes to the ten largest clones. The trial excluded patients who had a history of autoimmune disease or were on systemic immunosuppression. In every dose cohort, peripheral blood was drawn for TCR sequencing at baseline, cycle 4 day 1, and cycle 7 day 1. Samples came from an open-label, multicenter, first-in-human phase I dose-escalation trial of ivuxolimab. The trial enrolled adults with locally advanced or metastatic head and neck squamous cell, hepatocellular, melanoma or renal cell carcinoma. Before TCR sequencing, CD4+ T cells and CD8+ T cells were sorted from peripheral blood as separate populations.

This clone was picked up one time. It has no known antigen specificity. Base qualities were left out, and no much larger clone turns up one base away. The receptor was isolated from an adult with an advanced solid tumor such as melanoma, head and neck, liver or kidney cancer. Recombination joined TRBV6-5 with TRBJ2-3, with TRBD2 tentatively as D gene (5 bases match). Sequenced material: CD4+ or CD8+ T cells sorted from blood, taken in a trial of the OX40 agonist ivuxolimab. At the DNA level, the sequence is TGTGCCAGCAGGCGGAATCAGGCGGGTGATACGCAGTATTTT. This translates into CASRRNQAGDTQYF.